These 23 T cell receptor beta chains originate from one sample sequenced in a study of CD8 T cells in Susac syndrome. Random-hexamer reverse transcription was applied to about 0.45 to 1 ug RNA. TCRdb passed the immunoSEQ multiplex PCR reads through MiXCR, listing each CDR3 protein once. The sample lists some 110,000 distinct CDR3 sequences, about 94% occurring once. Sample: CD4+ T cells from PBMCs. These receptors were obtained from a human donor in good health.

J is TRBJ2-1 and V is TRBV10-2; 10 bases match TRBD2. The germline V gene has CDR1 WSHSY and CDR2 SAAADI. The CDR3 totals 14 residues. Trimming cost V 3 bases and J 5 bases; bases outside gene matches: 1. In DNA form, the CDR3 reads TGCGCCAGCAGTGAAAGCGGGAGGGACAATGAGCAGTTCTTC. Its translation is CASSESGRDNEQFF.

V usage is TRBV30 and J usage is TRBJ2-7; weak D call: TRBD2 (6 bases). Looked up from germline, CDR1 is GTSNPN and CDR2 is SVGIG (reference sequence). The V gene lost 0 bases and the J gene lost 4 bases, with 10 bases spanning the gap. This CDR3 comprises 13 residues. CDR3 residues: CAWSVGGPYEQYF. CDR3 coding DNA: TGTGCCTGGAGTGTTGGAGGGCCGTACGAGCAGTACTTC. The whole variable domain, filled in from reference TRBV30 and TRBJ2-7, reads SQTIHQWPATLVQPVGSPLSLECTVEGTSNPNLYWYRQAAGRGLQLLFYSVGIGQISSEVPQNLSASRPQDRQFILSSKKLLLSDSGFYLCAWSVGGPYEQYFGPGTRLTVT.

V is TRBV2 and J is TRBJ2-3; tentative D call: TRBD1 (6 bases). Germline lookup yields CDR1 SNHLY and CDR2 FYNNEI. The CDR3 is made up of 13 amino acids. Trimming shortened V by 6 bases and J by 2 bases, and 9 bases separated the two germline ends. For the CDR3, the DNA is TGTGCCAGCAGAGGGGGTTTCACAGATACGCAGTATTTT. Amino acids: CASRGGFTDTQYF.

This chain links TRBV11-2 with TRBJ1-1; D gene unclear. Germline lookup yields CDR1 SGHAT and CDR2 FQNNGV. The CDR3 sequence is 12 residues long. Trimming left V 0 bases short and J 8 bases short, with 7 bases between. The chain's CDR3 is CASSLEASEAFF. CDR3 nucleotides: TGTGCCAGCAGCTTAGAGGCCAGCGAAGCTTTCTTT.

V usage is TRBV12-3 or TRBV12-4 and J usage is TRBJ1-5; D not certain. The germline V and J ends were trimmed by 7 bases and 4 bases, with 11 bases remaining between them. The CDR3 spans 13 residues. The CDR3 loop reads CASNLGDNQPQHF. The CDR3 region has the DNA TGTGCCAGCAACCTTGGGGATAATCAGCCCCAGCATTTT.

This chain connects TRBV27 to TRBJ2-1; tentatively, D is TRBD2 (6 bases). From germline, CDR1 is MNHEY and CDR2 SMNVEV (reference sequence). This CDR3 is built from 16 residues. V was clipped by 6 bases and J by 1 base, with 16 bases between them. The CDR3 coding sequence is TGTGCCAGCAGACCTCGGCGGGATGGGTCCTACAATGAGCAGTTCTTC. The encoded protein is CASRPRRDGSYNEQFF.

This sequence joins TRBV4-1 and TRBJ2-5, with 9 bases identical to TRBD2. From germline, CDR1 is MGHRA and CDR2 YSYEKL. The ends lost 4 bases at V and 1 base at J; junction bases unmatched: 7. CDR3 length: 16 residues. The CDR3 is CASSPRGTSSQETQYF. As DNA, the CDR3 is TGCGCCAGCAGCCCTAGGGGGACTAGCAGCCAAGAGACCCAGTACTTC.

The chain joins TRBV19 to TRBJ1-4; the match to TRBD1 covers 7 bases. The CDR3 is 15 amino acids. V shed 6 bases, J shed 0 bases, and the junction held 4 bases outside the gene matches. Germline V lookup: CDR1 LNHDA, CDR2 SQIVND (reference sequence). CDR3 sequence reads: CASRPGTATNEKLFF. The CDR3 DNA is TGTGCCAGTAGACCCGGGACAGCAACTAATGAAAAACTGTTTTTT.

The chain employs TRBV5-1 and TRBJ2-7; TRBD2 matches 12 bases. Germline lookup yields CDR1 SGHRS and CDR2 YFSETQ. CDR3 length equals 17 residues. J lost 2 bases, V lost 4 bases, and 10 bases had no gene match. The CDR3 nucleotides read TGCGCCAGCAGCCTTCCCCCCACTAGCGGGAGGCCCTACGAGCAGTACTTC. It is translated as CASSLPPTSGRPYEQYF.

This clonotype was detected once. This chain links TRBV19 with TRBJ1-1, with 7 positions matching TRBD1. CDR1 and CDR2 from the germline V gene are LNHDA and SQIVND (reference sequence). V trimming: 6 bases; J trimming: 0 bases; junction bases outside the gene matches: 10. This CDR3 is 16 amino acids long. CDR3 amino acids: CASRDSTGTMNTEAFF. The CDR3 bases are TGTGCCAGTAGGGATTCGACAGGGACAATGAACACTGAAGCTTTCTTT.

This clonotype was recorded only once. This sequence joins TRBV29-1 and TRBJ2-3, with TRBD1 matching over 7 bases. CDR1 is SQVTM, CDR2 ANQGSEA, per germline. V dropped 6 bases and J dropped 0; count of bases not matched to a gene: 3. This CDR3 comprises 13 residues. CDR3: CSVDRESTDTQYF. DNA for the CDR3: TGCAGCGTCGACAGGGAGAGCACAGATACGCAGTATTTT.

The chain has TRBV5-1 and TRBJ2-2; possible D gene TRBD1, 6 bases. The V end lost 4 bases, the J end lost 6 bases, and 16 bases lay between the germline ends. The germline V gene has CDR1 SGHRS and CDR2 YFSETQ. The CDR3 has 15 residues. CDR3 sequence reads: CASSPEQGRAGELFF. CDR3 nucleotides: TGCGCCAGCAGCCCCGAACAGGGCCGGGCCGGGGAGCTGTTTTTT.

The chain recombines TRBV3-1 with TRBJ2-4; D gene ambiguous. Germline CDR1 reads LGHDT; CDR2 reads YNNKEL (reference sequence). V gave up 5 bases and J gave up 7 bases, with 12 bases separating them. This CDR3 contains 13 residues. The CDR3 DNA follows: TGTGCCAGCAGCAGAGACTCCACCAACATTCAGTACTTC. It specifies CASSRDSTNIQYF.

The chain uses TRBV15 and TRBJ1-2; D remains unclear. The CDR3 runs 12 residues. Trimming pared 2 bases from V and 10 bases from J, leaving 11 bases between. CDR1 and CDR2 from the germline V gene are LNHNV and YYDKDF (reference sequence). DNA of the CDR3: TGTGCCACCAGCAGACATTCCTCCCTCTACACCTTC. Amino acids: CATSRHSSLYTF.

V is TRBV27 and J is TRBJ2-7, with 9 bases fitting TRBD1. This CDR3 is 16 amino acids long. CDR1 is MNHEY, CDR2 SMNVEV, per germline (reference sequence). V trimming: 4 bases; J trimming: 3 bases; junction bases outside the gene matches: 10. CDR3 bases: TGTGCCAGCAGTTCTACGGGAACAGGGGGCTTCTACGAGCAGTACTTC. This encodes CASSSTGTGGFYEQYF.

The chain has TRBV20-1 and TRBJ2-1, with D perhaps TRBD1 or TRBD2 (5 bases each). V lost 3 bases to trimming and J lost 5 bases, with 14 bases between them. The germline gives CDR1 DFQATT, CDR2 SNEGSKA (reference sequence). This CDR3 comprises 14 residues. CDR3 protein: CSASLASGNNEQFF. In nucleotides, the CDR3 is TGCAGTGCTAGCCTAGCCTCAGGGAACAATGAGCAGTTCTTC.

The CDR3 coding sequence is TGCGCCAGCAGCCAAGCCGCGGGGGGTCGGTCCTACGAGCAGTACTTC. It is translated as CASSQAAGGRSYEQYF. The V and J genes are TRBV4-3 and TRBJ2-7, with 8 bases that match TRBD2. J lost 1 base, V lost 1 base, and 6 bases had no gene match. Germline assignment: CDR1 LGHNA and CDR2 YSLEER. This CDR3 comprises 16 residues.

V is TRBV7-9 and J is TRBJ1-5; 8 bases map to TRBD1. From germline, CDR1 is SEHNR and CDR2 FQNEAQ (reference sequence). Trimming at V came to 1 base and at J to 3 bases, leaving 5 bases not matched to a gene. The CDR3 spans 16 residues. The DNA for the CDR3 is TGTGCCAGCAGCTTAGGGACAGGGAGGTACAATCAGCCCCAGCATTTT. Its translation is CASSLGTGRYNQPQHF.

The CDR3 loop reads CASSDPHQETQYF. As DNA, the CDR3 is TGTGCCAGCAGTGACCCCCACCAAGAGACCCAGTACTTC. This chain links TRBV2 with TRBJ2-5, with no clear D. Trimming left V 3 bases short and J 0 bases short, with 5 bases between. The CDR3 covers 13 residues. Germline lookup yields CDR1 SNHLY and CDR2 FYNNEI. Supplemented by reference TRBV2 and TRBJ2-5, the full variable domain reads EPEVTQTPSHQVTQMGQEVILRCVPISNHLYFYWYRQILGQKVEFLVSFYNNEISEKSEIFDDQFSVERPDGSNFTLKIRSTKLEDSAMYFCASSDPHQETQYFGPGTRLLVL.

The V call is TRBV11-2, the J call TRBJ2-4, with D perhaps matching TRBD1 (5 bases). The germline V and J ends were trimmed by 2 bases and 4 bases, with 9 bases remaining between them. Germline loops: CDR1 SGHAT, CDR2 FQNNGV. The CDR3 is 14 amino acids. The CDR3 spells CASSLTTAKNIQYF. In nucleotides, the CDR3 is TGTGCCAGCAGCTTAACGACAGCAAAAAACATTCAGTACTTC.

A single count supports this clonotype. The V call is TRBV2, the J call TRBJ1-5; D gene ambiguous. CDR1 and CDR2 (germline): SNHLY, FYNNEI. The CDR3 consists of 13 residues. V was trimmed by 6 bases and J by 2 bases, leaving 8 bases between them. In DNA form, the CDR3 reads TGTGCCAGCAGCGGTTTTGGCAATCAGCCCCAGCATTTT. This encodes CASSGFGNQPQHF. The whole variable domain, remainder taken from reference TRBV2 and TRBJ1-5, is EPEVTQTPSHQVTQMGQEVILRCVPISNHLYFYWYRQILGQKVEFLVSFYNNEISEKSEIFDDQFSVERPDGSNFTLKIRSTKLEDSAMYFCASSGFGNQPQHFGDGTRLSIL.

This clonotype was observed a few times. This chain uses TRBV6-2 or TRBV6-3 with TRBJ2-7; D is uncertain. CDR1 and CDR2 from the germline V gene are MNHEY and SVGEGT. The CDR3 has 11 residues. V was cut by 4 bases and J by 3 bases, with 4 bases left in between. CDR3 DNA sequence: TGTGCCAGCAGTTTCGGCTACGAGCAGTACTTC. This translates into CASSFGYEQYF.

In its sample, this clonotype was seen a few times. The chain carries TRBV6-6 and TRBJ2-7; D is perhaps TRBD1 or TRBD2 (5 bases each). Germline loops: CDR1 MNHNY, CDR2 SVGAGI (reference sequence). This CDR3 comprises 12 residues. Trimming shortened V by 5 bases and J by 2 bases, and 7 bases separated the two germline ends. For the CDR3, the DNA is TGTGCCAGCAGTCGAGGGGCCTACGAGCAGTACTTC. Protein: CASSRGAYEQYF.